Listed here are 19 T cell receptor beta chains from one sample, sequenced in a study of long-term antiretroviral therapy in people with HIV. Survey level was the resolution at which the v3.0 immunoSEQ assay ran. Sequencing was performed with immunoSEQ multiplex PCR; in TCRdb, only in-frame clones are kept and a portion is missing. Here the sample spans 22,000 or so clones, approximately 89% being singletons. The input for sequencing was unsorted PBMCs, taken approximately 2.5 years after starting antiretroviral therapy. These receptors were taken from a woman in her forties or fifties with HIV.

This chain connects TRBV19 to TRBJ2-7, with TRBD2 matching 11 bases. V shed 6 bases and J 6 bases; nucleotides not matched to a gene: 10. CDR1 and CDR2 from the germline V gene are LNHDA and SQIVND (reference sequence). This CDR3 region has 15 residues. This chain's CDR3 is CASRTVAGGPGEQYF. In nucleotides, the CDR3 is TGTGCCAGTAGGACCGTAGCGGGAGGGCCGGGCGAGCAGTACTTC.

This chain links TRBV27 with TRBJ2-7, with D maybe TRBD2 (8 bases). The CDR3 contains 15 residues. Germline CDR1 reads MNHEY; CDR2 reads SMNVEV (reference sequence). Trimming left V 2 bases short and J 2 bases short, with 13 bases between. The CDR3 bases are TGTGCCAGCAGTTTAAACAGGGGACTAGCCTACGAGCAGTACTTC. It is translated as CASSLNRGLAYEQYF.

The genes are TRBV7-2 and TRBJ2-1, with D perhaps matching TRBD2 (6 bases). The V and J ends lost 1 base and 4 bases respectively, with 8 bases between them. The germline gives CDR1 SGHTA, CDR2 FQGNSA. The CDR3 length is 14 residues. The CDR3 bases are TGTGCCAGCAGCTTAGAGGCGGGATACAATGAGCAGTTCTTC. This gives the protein CASSLEAGYNEQFF.

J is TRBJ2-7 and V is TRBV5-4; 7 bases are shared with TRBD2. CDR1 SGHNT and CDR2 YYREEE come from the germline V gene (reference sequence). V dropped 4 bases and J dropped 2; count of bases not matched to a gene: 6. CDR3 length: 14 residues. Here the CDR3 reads CASSPGTIPYEQYF. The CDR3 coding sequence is TGTGCCAGCAGCCCCGGGACTATACCCTACGAGCAGTACTTC.

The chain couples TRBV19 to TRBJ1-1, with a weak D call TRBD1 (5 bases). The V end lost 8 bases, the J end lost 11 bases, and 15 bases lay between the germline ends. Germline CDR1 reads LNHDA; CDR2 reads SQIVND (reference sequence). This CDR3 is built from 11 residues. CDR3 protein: CASGDRIQAFF. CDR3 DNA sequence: TGTGCCAGTGGGGACCGGATACAGGCTTTCTTT. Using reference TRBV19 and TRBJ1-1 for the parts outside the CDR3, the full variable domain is DGGITQSPKYLFRKEGQNVTLSCEQNLNHDAMYWYRQDPGQGLRLIYYSQIVNDFQKGDIAEGYSVSREKKESFPLTVTSAQKNPTAFYLCASGDRIQAFFGQGTRLTVV.

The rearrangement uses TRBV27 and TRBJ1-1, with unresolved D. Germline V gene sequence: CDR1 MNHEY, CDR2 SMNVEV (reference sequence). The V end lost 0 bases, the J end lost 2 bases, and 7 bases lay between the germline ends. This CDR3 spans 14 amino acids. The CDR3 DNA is TGTGCCAGCAGTTTATCGGGATTTAACACTGAAGCTTTCTTT. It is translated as CASSLSGFNTEAFF.

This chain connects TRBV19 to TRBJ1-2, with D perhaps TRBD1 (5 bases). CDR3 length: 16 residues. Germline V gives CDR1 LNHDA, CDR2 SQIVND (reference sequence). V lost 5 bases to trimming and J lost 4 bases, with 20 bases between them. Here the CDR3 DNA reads TGTGCCAGTAGTCTTCGGTCTGGGGCTACCTTCTATGGCTACACCTTC. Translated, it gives CASSLRSGATFYGYTF.

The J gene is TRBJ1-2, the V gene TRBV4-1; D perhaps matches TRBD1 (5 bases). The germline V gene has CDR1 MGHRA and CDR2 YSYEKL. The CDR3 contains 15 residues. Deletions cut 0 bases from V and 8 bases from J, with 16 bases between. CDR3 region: CASSQDRGTGGGYTF. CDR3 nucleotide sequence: TGCGCCAGCAGCCAAGATCGGGGGACGGGCGGAGGCTACACCTTC.

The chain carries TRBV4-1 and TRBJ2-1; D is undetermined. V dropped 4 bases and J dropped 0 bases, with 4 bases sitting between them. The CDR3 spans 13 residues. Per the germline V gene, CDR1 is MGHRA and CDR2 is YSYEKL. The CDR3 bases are TGCGCCAGCAGCCGGAGCTCCTACAATGAGCAGTTCTTC. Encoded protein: CASSRSSYNEQFF.

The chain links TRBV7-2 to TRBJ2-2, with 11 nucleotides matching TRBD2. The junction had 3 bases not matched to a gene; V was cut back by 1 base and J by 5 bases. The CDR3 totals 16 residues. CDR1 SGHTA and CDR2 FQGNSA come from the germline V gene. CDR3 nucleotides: TGTGCCAGCAGCTTAGGACTAGCGGGGTGGACCGGGGAGCTGTTTTTT. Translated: CASSLGLAGWTGELFF.

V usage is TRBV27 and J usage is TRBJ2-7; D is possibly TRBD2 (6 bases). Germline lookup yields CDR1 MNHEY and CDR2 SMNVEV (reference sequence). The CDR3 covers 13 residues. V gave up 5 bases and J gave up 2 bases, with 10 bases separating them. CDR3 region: CASSSGLTYEQYF. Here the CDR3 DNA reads TGTGCCAGCAGTAGCGGACTAACCTACGAGCAGTACTTC.

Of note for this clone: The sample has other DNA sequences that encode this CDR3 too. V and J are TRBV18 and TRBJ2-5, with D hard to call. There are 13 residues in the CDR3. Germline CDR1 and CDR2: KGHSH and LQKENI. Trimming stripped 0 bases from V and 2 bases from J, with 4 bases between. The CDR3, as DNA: TGTGCCAGCTCACCACCATCTCAAGAGACCCAGTACTTC. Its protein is CASSPPSQETQYF.

As DNA, the CDR3 is TGCGCCAGCAGCCAGACCGGGACAACCAATGAGCAGTTCTTC. Protein sequence: CASSQTGTTNEQFF. V usage is TRBV4-3 and J usage is TRBJ2-1; D may be TRBD1 (6 bases). The V end lost 3 bases, the J end lost 6 bases, and 12 bases lay between the germline ends. Germline loops: CDR1 LGHNA, CDR2 YSLEER. There are 14 residues in the CDR3.

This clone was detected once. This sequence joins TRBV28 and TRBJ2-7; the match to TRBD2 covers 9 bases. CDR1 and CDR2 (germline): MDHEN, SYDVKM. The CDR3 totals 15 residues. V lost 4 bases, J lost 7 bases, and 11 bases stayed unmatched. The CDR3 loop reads CASSSYPGLAQEQYF. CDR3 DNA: TGTGCCAGCAGTTCTTATCCGGGACTAGCTCAAGAGCAGTACTTC.

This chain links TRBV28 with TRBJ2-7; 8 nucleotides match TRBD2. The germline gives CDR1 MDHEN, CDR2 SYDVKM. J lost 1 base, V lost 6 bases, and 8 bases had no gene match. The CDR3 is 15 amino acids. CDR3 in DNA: TGTGCCAGCAGCCGGGGGGGGACGGCATCCTACGAGCAGTACTTC. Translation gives CASSRGGTASYEQYF.

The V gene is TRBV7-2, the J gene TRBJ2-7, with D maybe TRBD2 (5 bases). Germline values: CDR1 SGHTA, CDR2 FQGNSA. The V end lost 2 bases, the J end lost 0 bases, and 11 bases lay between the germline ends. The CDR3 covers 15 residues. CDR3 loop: CASSLLAVSSYEQYF. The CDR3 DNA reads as TGTGCCAGCAGCTTACTAGCCGTCAGCTCCTACGAGCAGTACTTC.

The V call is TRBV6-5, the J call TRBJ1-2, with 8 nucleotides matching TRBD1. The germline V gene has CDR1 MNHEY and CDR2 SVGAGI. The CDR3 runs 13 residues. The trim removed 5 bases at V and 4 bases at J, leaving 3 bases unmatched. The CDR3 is CASSNDRGYGYTF. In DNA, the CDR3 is TGTGCCAGCAGTAACGACAGGGGCTATGGCTACACCTTC.

CDR3 region: CASSTDLQETQYF. DNA of the CDR3: TGTGCCAGCAGCACGGACCTGCAAGAGACCCAGTACTTC. The V and J genes are TRBV5-5 and TRBJ2-5; D call uncertain. The germline V gene has CDR1 SGHKS and CDR2 YYEKEE (reference sequence). The CDR3 has 13 residues. V dropped 4 bases and J dropped 2 bases, with 9 bases sitting between them. The full variable domain, rest sourced from reference TRBV5-5 and TRBJ2-5, is DAGVTQSPTHLIKTRGQQVTLRCSPISGHKSVSWYQQVLGQGPQFIFQYYEKEERGRGNFPDRFSARQFPNYSSELNVNALLLGDSALYLCASSTDLQETQYFGPGTRLLVL.

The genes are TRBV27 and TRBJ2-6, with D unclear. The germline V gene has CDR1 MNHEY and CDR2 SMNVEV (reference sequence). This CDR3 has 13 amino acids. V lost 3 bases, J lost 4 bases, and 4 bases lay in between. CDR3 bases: TGTGCCAGCAGTTTTTCCGGGGCCAACGTCCTGACTTTC. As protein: CASSFSGANVLTF.